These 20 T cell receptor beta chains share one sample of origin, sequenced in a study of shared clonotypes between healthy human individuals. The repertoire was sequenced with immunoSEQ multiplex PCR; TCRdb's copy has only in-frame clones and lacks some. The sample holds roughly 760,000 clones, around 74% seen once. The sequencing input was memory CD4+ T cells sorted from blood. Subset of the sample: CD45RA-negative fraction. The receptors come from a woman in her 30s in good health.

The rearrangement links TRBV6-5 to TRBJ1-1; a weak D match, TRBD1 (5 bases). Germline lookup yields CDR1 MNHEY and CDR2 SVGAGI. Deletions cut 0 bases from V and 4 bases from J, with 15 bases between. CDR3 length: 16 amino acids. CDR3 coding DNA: TGTGCCAGCAGTTACTCATCCGTTGGGGGGGTCACTGAAGCTTTCTTT. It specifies CASSYSSVGGVTEAFF.

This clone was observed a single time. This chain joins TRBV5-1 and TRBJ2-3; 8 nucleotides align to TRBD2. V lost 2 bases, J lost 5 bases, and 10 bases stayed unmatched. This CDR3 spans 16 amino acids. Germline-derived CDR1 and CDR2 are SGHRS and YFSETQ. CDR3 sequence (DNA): TGCGCCAGCAGCTTAGCCGGGAGGGCCTTATTAGATACGCAGTATTTT. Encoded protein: CASSLAGRALLDTQYF.

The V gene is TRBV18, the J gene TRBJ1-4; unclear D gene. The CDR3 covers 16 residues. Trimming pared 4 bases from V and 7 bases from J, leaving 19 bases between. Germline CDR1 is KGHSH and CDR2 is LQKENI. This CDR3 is CASSLTSEVGGEKLFF. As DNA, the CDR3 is TGTGCCAGCTCACTCACGTCGGAGGTTGGTGGTGAAAAACTGTTTTTT.

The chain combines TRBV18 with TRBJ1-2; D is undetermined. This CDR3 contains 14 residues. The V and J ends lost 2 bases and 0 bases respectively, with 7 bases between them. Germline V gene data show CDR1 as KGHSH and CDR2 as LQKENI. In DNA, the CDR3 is TGTGCCAGCTCACCAAGGGCCCCTAACTATGGCTACACCTTC. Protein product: CASSPRAPNYGYTF.

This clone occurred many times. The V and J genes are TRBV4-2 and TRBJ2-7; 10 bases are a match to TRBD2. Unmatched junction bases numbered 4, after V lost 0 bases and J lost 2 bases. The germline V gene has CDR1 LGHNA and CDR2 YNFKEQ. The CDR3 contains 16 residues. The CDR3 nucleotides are TGTGCCAGCAGCCAAGAATCTAGCGGGGGACCCTACGAGCAGTACTTC. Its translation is CASSQESSGGPYEQYF.

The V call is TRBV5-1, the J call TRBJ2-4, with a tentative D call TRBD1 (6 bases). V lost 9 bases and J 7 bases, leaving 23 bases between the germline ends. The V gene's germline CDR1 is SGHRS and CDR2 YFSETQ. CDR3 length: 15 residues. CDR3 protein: CATRQAPIAGNIQYF. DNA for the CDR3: TGCGCCACCAGACAGGCTCCGATTGCAGGGAACATTCAGTACTTC.

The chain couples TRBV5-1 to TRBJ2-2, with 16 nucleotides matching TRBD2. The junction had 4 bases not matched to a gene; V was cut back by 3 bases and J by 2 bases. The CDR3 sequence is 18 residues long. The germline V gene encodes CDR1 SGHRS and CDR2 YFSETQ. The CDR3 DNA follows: TGCGCCAGCAGCTGGGGACTAGCGGGAGGGAAAAACACCGGGGAGCTGTTTTTT. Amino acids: CASSWGLAGGKNTGELFF.

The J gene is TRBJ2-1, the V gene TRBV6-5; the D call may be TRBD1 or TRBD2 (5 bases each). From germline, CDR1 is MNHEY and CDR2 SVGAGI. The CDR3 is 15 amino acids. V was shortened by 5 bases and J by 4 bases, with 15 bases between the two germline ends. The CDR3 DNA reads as TGTGCCAGCAGTCCCGGGACCGCCTTATACAATGAGCAGTTCTTC. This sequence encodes CASSPGTALYNEQFF.

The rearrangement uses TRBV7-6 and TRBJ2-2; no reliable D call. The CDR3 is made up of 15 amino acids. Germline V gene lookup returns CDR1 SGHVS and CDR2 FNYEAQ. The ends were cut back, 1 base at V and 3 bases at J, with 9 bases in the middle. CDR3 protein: CASSLGPLDTGELFF. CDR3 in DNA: TGTGCCAGCAGCTTAGGCCCCCTGGACACCGGGGAGCTGTTTTTT.

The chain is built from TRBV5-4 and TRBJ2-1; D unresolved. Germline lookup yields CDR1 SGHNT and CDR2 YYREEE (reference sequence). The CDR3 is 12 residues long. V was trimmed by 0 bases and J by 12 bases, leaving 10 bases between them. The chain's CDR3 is CASSLGQKVQFF. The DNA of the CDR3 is TGTGCCAGCAGCTTGGGCCAGAAGGTGCAGTTCTTC.

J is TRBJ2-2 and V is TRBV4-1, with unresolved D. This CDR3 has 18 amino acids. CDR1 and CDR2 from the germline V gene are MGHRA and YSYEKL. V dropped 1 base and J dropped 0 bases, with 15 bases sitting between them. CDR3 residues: CASSQVGSAGSNTGELFF. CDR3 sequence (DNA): TGCGCCAGCAGCCAAGTAGGTTCGGCAGGCTCGAACACCGGGGAGCTGTTTTTT.

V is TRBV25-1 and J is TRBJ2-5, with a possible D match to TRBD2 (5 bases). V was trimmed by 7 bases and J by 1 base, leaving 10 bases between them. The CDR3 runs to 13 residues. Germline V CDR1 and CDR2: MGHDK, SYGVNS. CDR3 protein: CASTPGVQETQYF. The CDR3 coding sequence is TGTGCCAGCACCCCCGGGGTCCAAGAGACCCAGTACTTC.

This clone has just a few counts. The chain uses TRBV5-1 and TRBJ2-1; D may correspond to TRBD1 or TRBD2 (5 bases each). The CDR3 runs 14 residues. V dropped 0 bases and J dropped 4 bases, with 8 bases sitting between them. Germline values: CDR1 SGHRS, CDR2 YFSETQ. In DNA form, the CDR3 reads TGCGCCAGCAGCTTGGGGGACGAGTACAATGAGCAGTTCTTC. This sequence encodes CASSLGDEYNEQFF.

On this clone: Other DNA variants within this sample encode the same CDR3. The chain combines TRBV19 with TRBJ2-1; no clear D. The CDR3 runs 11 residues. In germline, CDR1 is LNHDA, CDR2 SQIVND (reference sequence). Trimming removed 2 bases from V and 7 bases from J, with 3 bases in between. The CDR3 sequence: CASSIRNEQFF. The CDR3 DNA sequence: TGTGCCAGTAGTATAAGGAATGAGCAGTTCTTC.

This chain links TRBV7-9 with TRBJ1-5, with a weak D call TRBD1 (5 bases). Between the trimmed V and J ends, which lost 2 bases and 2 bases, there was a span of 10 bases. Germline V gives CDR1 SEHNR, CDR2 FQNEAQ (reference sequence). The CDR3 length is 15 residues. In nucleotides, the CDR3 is TGTGCCAGCAGCTTATCGGGGCCAGGCAATCAGCCCCAGCATTTT. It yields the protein CASSLSGPGNQPQHF.

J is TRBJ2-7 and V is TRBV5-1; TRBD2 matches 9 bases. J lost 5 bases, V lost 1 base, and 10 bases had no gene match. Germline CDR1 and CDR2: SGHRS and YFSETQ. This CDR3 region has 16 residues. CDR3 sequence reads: CASSLSSGIVGDEQYF. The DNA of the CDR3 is TGCGCCAGCAGCTTGTCTAGCGGGATAGTCGGCGACGAGCAGTACTTC.

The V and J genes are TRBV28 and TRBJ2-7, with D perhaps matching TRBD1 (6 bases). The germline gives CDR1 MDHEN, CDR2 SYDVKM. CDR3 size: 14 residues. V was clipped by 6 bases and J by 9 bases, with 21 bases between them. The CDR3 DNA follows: TGTGCCAGCAGCGCTCCCCAGGGGACACGATGGCAGTACTTC. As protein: CASSAPQGTRWQYF.

Here the CDR3 DNA reads TGTGCCATCAGTGCCACGACAGAAACTAATGAAAAACTGTTTTTT. This translates into CAISATTETNEKLFF. The chain combines TRBV10-3 with TRBJ1-4; D is possibly TRBD1 (5 bases). CDR3 length: 15 amino acids. Germline-derived CDR1 and CDR2 are ENHRY and SYGVKD. The V end was cut by 4 bases, the J end by 1 base, with 10 bases between.

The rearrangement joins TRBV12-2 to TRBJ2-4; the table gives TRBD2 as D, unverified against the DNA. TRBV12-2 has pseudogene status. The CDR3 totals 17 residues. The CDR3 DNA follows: TGTGCAAGTCGCCACCCGTGGGCGGGGGTCGGCAAAAACATTCAGTACTTC. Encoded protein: CASRHPWAGVGKNIQYF.

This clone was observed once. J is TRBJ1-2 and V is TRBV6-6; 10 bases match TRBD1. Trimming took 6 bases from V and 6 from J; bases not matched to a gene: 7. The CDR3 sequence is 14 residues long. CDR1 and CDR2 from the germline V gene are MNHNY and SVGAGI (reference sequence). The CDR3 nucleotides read TGTGCCAGCAGGCCTGGGACAGGGGTTCATGGCTACACCTTC. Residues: CASRPGTGVHGYTF.